A single T cell receptor (beta chain) is shown here with its context. How the authors handled the data: Amplification from reference gene primers served as the basis for estimated nucleated cell counts. Here immunoSEQ multiplex PCR was the method, and the copy in TCRdb shows in-frame clones only, minus some. V, J and clone size are taken as reported in that table, and D and trimming were inferred from the DNA itself. The sample records 100,000 to 150,000 clones, over 75% being singletons. V shed 4 bases and J 7 bases; nucleotides not matched to a gene: 12. The CDR3 runs to 16 residues. CDR1 and CDR2 (germline): SGHTA, FQGTGA. The data originate from a study of blood T cell repertoires in COVID-19. Across the whole study: Acute-phase and convalescent COVID-19 samples originated in the United States, Italy and Spain. From T cells, B-cell-depleted T cells, or PBMCs came the material, which was cDNA or gDNA.

The source is a woman aged 55-70 years with acute or convalescent COVID-19. Material: peripheral blood. V usage is TRBV7-3 and J usage is TRBJ2-1, with 8 bases lining up with TRBD2. CDR3 amino acids: CASSSSSGLGRNEQFF. As DNA, the CDR3 is TGTGCCAGCAGCTCCTCTAGCGGGTTAGGCCGGAATGAGCAGTTCTTC.